This T cell receptor (beta chain) was observed in a study of cytomegalovirus exposure and HLA in healthy donors. Whole-study findings and limits: Indistinguishable V segments such as TRBV6-2 and TRBV6-3 were excluded.

The V and J ends lost 6 bases and 8 bases, in that order; junction bases with no gene match: 5. Germline V lookup: CDR1 MNHNY, CDR2 SVGAGI (reference sequence). The CDR3 spans 12 residues. As regards this clone: The target antigen is unknown.

PCR primers comprised 60 Vbeta and 13 Jbeta primers. The table came from immunoSEQ multiplex PCR; TCRdb's copy has only in-frame clones and leaves some out. The record lists 150,000 to 200,000 clones, of which the ten most abundant hold less than 0.9%. Sequenced material: PBMCs. The receptor was isolated from a boy under 18 in good health and CMV-seronegative. The chain couples TRBV6-6 to TRBJ1-2, with 8 nucleotides matching TRBD1. CDR3 in amino acids: CASSRTGYGYTF. For the CDR3, the DNA is TGTGCCAGCAGCAGGACAGGGTACGGCTACACCTTC.